This section outlines one T cell receptor (beta chain) sequence together with its context. What it recognizes is unknown. The CDR3 sequence is 14 residues long. Germline V gene sequence: CDR1 MNHNY, CDR2 SVGAGI (reference sequence). V lost 3 bases, J lost 3 bases, and 9 bases lay in between. In the PCR, 60 Vbeta and 13 Jbeta primers were used. The method was immunoSEQ multiplex PCR; TCRdb's version includes in-frame clones alone and lacks a portion of them. The data contain 150,000 to 160,000 clones, around 80% of them singletons. The source of the sample is a study of cytomegalovirus exposure and HLA in healthy donors. The study, taken as a whole, reports: It was reported in a later analysis that an Asian-associated ancestry cluster showed fewer N-insertions than the roughly 670-donor mean. Across HLA loci, a later analysis found differing TCR association rates, with DRB1 most and HLA-C fewest.

The source material was PBMCs. This TCR came from a woman in her 40s in good health and CMV-seropositive. This rearrangement joins TRBV6-6 to TRBJ1-3; D ambiguous. CDR3 amino acids: CASSYGAIGNTIYF. The CDR3 DNA follows: TGTGCCAGCAGTTATGGTGCTATTGGAAACACCATATATTTT.